These 23 T cell receptor beta chains share one sample of origin, sequenced in a study of Graves' ophthalmopathy and Graves' hyperthyroidism. RNA served as the template for amplifying TCR beta CDR3 regions. After a first-round RT-PCR with HTBI primers, a second-round multiplex PCR was run. TCRdb re-called the multiplex PCR reads with MiXCR, one entry per CDR3 protein. Of about 700,000 distinct CDR3 sequences listed, 40% are singletons. The sample taken for sequencing was peripheral blood. The receptors stem from an adult man with Graves' ophthalmopathy.

V usage is TRBV19 and J usage is TRBJ1-2, with 8 bases fitting TRBD1. The V gene's germline CDR1 is LNHDA and CDR2 SQIVND (reference sequence). CDR3 size: 13 residues. After removal of 7 bases from V and 8 bases from J, the junction contained 9 bases not matched to a gene. The CDR3, as DNA: TGTGCCAGTACGGACAGGGCAGGTCGAGGCTACACCTTC. Amino acid sequence: CASTDRAGRGYTF.

The chain is built from TRBV10-2 and TRBJ2-7; the match to TRBD2 covers 10 bases. CDR3 size: 18 residues. Germline CDR1 and CDR2: WSHSY and SAAADI. J was trimmed by 0 bases and V by 3 bases; bases with no gene match: 11. This chain's CDR3 is CASSDPGLARSFSYEQYF. CDR3 bases: TGCGCCAGCAGTGATCCGGGACTAGCGAGGTCCTTCTCCTACGAGCAGTACTTC.

The V gene is TRBV12-3 or TRBV12-4, the J gene TRBJ1-5, with 8 bases matching TRBD1. The CDR3 covers 17 residues. V trimming: 1 base; J trimming: 5 bases; junction bases outside the gene matches: 10. Here the CDR3 reads CASSLVAVQGADQPQHF. CDR3 coding DNA: TGTGCCAGCAGTTTAGTTGCGGTCCAGGGGGCCGATCAGCCCCAGCATTTT.

This clonotype was detected many times. This sequence joins TRBV7-9 and TRBJ1-4; D gene uncertain. CDR1 is SEHNR and CDR2 is FQNEAQ in the germline V gene (reference sequence). The germline V and J ends were trimmed by 5 bases and 0 bases, with 10 bases remaining between them. The CDR3 covers 15 residues. This CDR3 is CASSSRFATNEKLFF. In DNA form, the CDR3 reads TGTGCCAGCAGCAGCAGGTTCGCAACTAATGAAAAACTGTTTTTT.

V is TRBV29-1 and J is TRBJ1-1; TRBD1 agrees at 10 bases. The CDR3 length is 14 residues. V shed 7 bases, J shed 5 bases, and the junction held 10 bases outside the gene matches. The germline gives CDR1 SQVTM, CDR2 ANQGSEA. The CDR3 sequence is CSADPGQGMTEAFF. The CDR3 DNA sequence: TGCAGCGCAGACCCGGGACAGGGGATGACTGAAGCTTTCTTT.

The chain combines TRBV7-2 with TRBJ1-1, with no clear D. The germline V and J ends were trimmed by 5 bases and 0 bases, with 16 bases remaining between them. The length of the CDR3 is 16 residues. Per the germline V gene, CDR1 is SGHTA and CDR2 is FQGNSA. The CDR3 nucleotides are TGTGCCAGCAGCCTCCTGAATCCGGGATTGAACACTGAAGCTTTCTTT. Translated, it gives CASSLLNPGLNTEAFF. The full variable domain, with the rest looked up from reference TRBV7-2 and TRBJ1-1, is GAGVSQSPSNKVTEKGKDVELRCDPISGHTALYWYRQSLGQGLEFLIYFQGNSAPDKSGLPSDRFSAERTGGSVSTLTIQRTQQEDSAVYLCASSLLNPGLNTEAFFGQGTRLTVV.

This clonotype was counted at least ten times. The chain uses TRBV9 and TRBJ2-5; 8 bases fit TRBD1. CDR1 and CDR2 from the germline V gene are SGDLS and YYNGEE. CDR3 size: 14 residues. Germline trimming cut 3 bases from V and 7 bases from J; bases unmatched to any gene: 8. The CDR3 region has the DNA TGTGCCAGCAGCGACGGACAGGGAAGGGGGACCCAGTACTTC. Its protein is CASSDGQGRGTQYF.

This clonotype was recorded at least ten times. This chain's CDR3 is CAISGDSGYTF. The CDR3 DNA reads as TGTGCCATCAGTGGAGACAGTGGCTACACCTTC. The chain employs TRBV10-3 and TRBJ1-2; D might be TRBD1 (5 bases). V dropped 4 bases and J dropped 7 bases, with 7 bases sitting between them. Per germline, CDR1 ENHRY and CDR2 SYGVKD. The CDR3 extends over 11 amino acids.

This clonotype was detected ten times or more. The chain carries TRBV14 and TRBJ1-2; the match to TRBD1 covers 12 bases. The CDR3 spans 14 residues. CDR1 SGHDN and CDR2 FVKESK come from the germline V gene. V shed 3 bases and J 8 bases; nucleotides not matched to a gene: 4. This chain's CDR3 is CASSHGTGGFGYTF. CDR3 DNA: TGTGCCAGCAGCCACGGGACAGGGGGCTTCGGCTACACCTTC.

On this clonotype: One end of the junction varies from germline; a read error may be responsible. The V and J genes are TRBV7-9 and TRBJ2-5; the match to TRBD1 covers 7 bases. This CDR3 region has 14 residues. In germline, CDR1 is SEHNR, CDR2 FQNEAQ (reference sequence). The CDR3 region is CASSLQGVKETQYF. The CDR3 DNA follows: TGCGCCAGCAGCTTGCAGGGGGTAAAAGAGACCCAGTACTTC.

In its sample, this clonotype was seen many times. V is TRBV15 and J is TRBJ1-6; weak D call: TRBD1 (6 bases). CDR3 length: 17 residues. Germline V gene lookup returns CDR1 LNHNV and CDR2 YYDKDF (reference sequence). The ends were cut back, 0 bases at V and 8 bases at J, with 17 bases in the middle. CDR3 sequence reads: CATSRDRRGAKDSPLHF. The CDR3 DNA reads TGTGCCACCAGCAGAGATAGACGGGGGGCGAAGGATTCACCCCTCCACTTT.

There are many counts of this clonotype. The chain is built from TRBV10-3 and TRBJ2-6, with D tentatively TRBD2 (6 bases). V was shortened by 0 bases and J by 2 bases, with 8 bases between the two germline ends. The CDR3 contains 16 residues. Looked up from germline, CDR1 is ENHRY and CDR2 is SYGVKD. CDR3 sequence reads: CAISESTGAGANVLTF. As DNA, the CDR3 is TGTGCCATCAGTGAGTCGACGGGGGCTGGGGCCAACGTCCTGACTTTC.

This clonotype came up a few times. The genes are TRBV19 and TRBJ1-4; no definite D call. The CDR3 covers 11 residues. Germline V CDR1 and CDR2: LNHDA, SQIVND (reference sequence). The V end was cut by 3 bases, the J end by 6 bases, with 2 bases between. In DNA, the CDR3 is TGTGCCAGTAGTATTTATGAAAAACTGTTTTTT. It is translated as CASSIYEKLFF.

The chain recombines TRBV10-3 with TRBJ2-2, with 9 bases that match TRBD1. V lost 6 bases, J lost 3 bases, and 5 bases stayed unmatched. Germline V gene lookup returns CDR1 ENHRY and CDR2 SYGVKD. The CDR3 is 15 amino acids. CDR3 DNA: TGTGCCATCAGCGGGGACAGGGAGGACACCGGGGAGCTGTTTTTT. This sequence encodes CAISGDREDTGELFF.

The chain combines TRBV25-1 with TRBJ1-2, with a possible D match to TRBD1 (5 bases). The germline gives CDR1 MGHDK, CDR2 SYGVNS. The V end lost 3 bases, the J end lost 7 bases, and 21 bases lay between the germline ends. The CDR3 sequence is 16 residues long. The CDR3 reads CASSDRYGRRGVGYTF. CDR3 bases: TGTGCCAGCAGTGACAGATACGGACGAAGGGGAGTTGGCTACACCTTC.

This clonotype was recorded a few times. The chain links TRBV19 to TRBJ1-1; D gene uncertain. This CDR3 has 14 residues. Germline assignment: CDR1 LNHDA and CDR2 SQIVND (reference sequence). The ends were cut back, 6 bases at V and 0 bases at J, with 11 bases in the middle. The CDR3, as DNA: TGTGCCAGTAGGGACGGCGGGGTGAACACTGAAGCTTTCTTT. Its protein product is CASRDGGVNTEAFF.

This clonotype was found a few times. The rearrangement uses TRBV9 and TRBJ1-4; 9 bases match TRBD1. The J segment lost 0 bases and the V segment lost 4 bases, leaving 10 bases of the junction unmatched. This CDR3 spans 18 amino acids. Per germline, CDR1 SGDLS and CDR2 YYNGEE. CDR3 in DNA: TGTGCCAGCAGCCCTCACGGGACAGGGCGTGCAACTAATGAAAAACTGTTTTTT. It yields the protein CASSPHGTGRATNEKLFF.

This clonotype has only a few counts. V and J are TRBV7-9 and TRBJ2-7; D gene ambiguous. V gave up 3 bases and J gave up 2 bases, with 8 bases separating them. The CDR3 runs to 13 residues. CDR1 is SEHNR, CDR2 FQNEAQ, per germline (reference sequence). Here the CDR3 DNA reads TGTGCCAGCAGCTTGAAACAGACCTACGAGCAGTACTTC. Protein product: CASSLKQTYEQYF.

The chain recombines TRBV2 with TRBJ2-7; 9 bases map to TRBD1. The CDR3 runs to 15 residues. V shed 6 bases and J 6 bases; nucleotides not matched to a gene: 12. Germline CDR1 reads SNHLY; CDR2 reads FYNNEI. The CDR3 region has the DNA TGTGCCAGCAGCTCGGGACAGGGCAATATGGGCGAGCAGTACTTC. Protein: CASSSGQGNMGEQYF.

Turning to this clonotype: This clone may be a read error of a much larger clone one base away. The gene calls are TRBV7-9 and TRBJ2-7; either TRBD1 or TRBD2 may fit D (5 bases each). The germline V gene has CDR1 SEHNR and CDR2 FQNEAQ (reference sequence). V lost 3 bases and J lost 9, with 18 bases in between. The CDR3 covers 14 residues. CDR3 bases: TGTGCCAGCAGCTTTCTAGCTGGGGCGAAAGGGCAGTACTTC. Translating it yields CASSFLAGAKGQYF.

This clonotype has at least ten counts. The chain employs TRBV29-1 and TRBJ1-1; D possibly corresponds to TRBD1 (5 bases). CDR3 length: 11 residues. CDR1 and CDR2 from the germline V gene are SQVTM and ANQGSEA. DNA of the CDR3: TGCGCAGGGAGGGCCTACACTGAAGCTTTCTTT. Translated: CAGRAYTEAFF.

V and J are TRBV5-4 and TRBJ1-3, with D unclear. Germline CDR1 SGHNT, CDR2 YYREEE (reference sequence). Trimming stripped 4 bases from V and 4 bases from J, with 9 bases between. There are 13 residues in the CDR3. CDR3 sequence (DNA): TGTGCCAGCAGCCCCGCGGACGGAAACACCATATATTTT. It yields the protein CASSPADGNTIYF.

The V call is TRBV10-3, the J call TRBJ1-5; D is unresolved. CDR3 length equals 12 residues. The V end lost 5 bases, the J end lost 7 bases, and 9 bases lay between the germline ends. Germline CDR1 is ENHRY and CDR2 is SYGVKD. CDR3 DNA: TGTGCCATCAGTTTAGAGGGACAGCCCCAGCATTTT. The encoded protein is CAISLEGQPQHF.